One sample yielded the 9 T cell receptor beta chains listed below, sequenced in a study of cytomegalovirus exposure and HLA in healthy donors. The PCR contained 60 Vbeta and 13 Jbeta primers. The repertoire was sequenced with immunoSEQ multiplex PCR; TCRdb's copy has only in-frame clones and lacks some. The data show over 100,000 clones, over 60% seen once. Sequencing used PBMCs. The receptors were gathered from a male donor in good health and CMV-seropositive.

This rearrangement joins TRBV27 to TRBJ2-2; weak D call: TRBD1 (6 bases). CDR3 length equals 12 residues. Between the trimmed V and J ends, which lost 8 bases and 5 bases, there was a span of 9 bases. Per germline, CDR1 MNHEY and CDR2 SMNVEV (reference sequence). CDR3 DNA: TGTGCCAGCTGTACAGGGACCGGGGAGCTGTTTTTT. It translates to CASCTGTGELFF.

Remarks on this clone: The junction does not match germline at one end; this may be a read error. The genes are TRBV28 and TRBJ2-7; TRBD1 agrees at 7 bases. CDR3 size: 11 residues. CDR1 is MDHEN and CDR2 is SYDVKM in the germline V gene. The CDR3 sequence is CASSSRQGRIF. The CDR3 nucleotides read TGTGCCAGCAGTTCTAGACAGGGCAGGATCTTC.

The chain employs TRBV7-9 and TRBJ2-5, with TRBD1 matching 11 bases. The germline gives CDR1 SEHNR, CDR2 FQNEAQ (reference sequence). The CDR3 contains 15 residues. V lost 5 bases and J lost 2; bases outside the gene matches: 4. CDR3 in amino acids: CASSPGTGGQETQYF. In DNA form, the CDR3 reads TGTGCCAGCAGCCCGGGGACAGGGGGTCAAGAGACCCAGTACTTC.

The V gene is TRBV6-5, the J gene TRBJ2-5; D possibly corresponds to TRBD2 (7 bases). Germline lookup yields CDR1 MNHEY and CDR2 SVGAGI. V was clipped by 3 bases and J by 1 base, with 9 bases between them. The CDR3 loop spans 14 amino acids. Here the CDR3 DNA reads TGTGCCAGCAGTTATCGGGGGGCCCAAGAGACCCAGTACTTC. Translation: CASSYRGAQETQYF.

The chain joins TRBV4-1 to TRBJ2-1; weak D call: TRBD2 (6 bases). The CDR3 is made up of 15 amino acids. V dropped 3 bases and J dropped 3 bases, with 12 bases sitting between them. Germline V gene data show CDR1 as MGHRA and CDR2 as YSYEKL. The CDR3 sequence is CASSQGGLFYNEQFF. The DNA for the CDR3 is TGCGCCAGCAGCCAGGGGGGACTGTTCTACAATGAGCAGTTCTTC.

The chain employs TRBV2 and TRBJ1-5; perhaps TRBD1 as D (6 bases). Per germline, CDR1 SNHLY and CDR2 FYNNEI. The CDR3 extends over 15 amino acids. Trimming stripped 7 bases from V and 2 bases from J, with 15 bases between. The CDR3 is CASTRGGAGNQPQHF. In nucleotides, the CDR3 is TGTGCCAGCACTCGGGGGGGCGCGGGCAATCAGCCCCAGCATTTT.

The chain is built from TRBV9 and TRBJ1-4; 10 bases map to TRBD1. There are 14 residues in the CDR3. Germline CDR1 and CDR2: SGDLS and YYNGEE. The trim removed 3 bases at V and 7 bases at J, leaving 3 bases unmatched. CDR3 in amino acids: CASSATGGFEKLFF. For the CDR3, the DNA is TGTGCCAGCAGCGCGACAGGGGGCTTTGAAAAACTGTTTTTT.

The chain recombines TRBV14 with TRBJ2-1, with 12 positions matching TRBD2. CDR3 length: 16 amino acids. V was clipped by 3 bases and J by 7 bases; unmatched bases: 7. The germline V gene has CDR1 SGHDN and CDR2 FVKESK. The CDR3 DNA reads TGTGCCAGCAGCCATAGCGGACTAGCGGGGAGGAATGAGCAGTTCTTC. Amino acid sequence: CASSHSGLAGRNEQFF.

The chain recombines TRBV5-4 with TRBJ1-6; D remains unclear. This CDR3 region has 13 residues. Per germline, CDR1 SGHNT and CDR2 YYREEE (reference sequence). V was pared by 2 bases and J by 8 bases, with 8 bases between. The CDR3 DNA sequence: TGTGCCAGCAGCTTAGGCGGGGATTCACCCCTCCACTTT. Translation: CASSLGGDSPLHF.